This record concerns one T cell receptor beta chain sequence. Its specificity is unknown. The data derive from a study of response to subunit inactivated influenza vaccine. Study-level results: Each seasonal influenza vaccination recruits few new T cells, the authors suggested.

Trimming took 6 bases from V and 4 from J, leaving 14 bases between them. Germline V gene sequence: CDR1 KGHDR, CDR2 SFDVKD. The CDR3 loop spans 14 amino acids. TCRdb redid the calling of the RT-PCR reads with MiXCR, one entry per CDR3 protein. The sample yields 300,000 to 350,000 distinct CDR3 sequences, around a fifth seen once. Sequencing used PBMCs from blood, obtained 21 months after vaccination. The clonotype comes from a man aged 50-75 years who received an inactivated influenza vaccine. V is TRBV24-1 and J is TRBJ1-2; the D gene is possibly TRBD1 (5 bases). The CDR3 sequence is CATSKDNPPYGYTF. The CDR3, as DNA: TGTGCCACCAGTAAGGACAACCCTCCCTATGGCTACACCTTC.